Listed below are T cell receptor beta chains from one sample, sequenced in a study of cytomegalovirus exposure and HLA in healthy donors. Libraries were prepared by immunoSEQ multiplex PCR; TCRdb keeps only in-frame clonotypes and omits some of them. Of some 150,000 clones listed, about 78% are singletons. The sample taken for sequencing was PBMCs. Receptor source: a male donor in good health and CMV-seronegative. Each CDR3 is given with its conserved first and last residue. A row's size may be missing; if present it is once, few, many or a size class.

j_call clone_size v_call cdr3_aa
TRBJ2-7 NA TRBV30 CALNLRNF
TRBJ1-2 NA TRBV27 CASSLSSGTGSVYTF
TRBJ2-5 NA TRBV5-4 CASSLGEPNPQETQYF
TRBJ2-2 NA TRBV2 CAREAGGNTGELFF
TRBJ1-2 NA TRBV15 CATSRDQGAGYGYTF
TRBJ2-7 NA TRBV5-4 CASSPNRSTYEQYF
TRBJ2-1 NA TRBV9 CASSLRTSGRATYNEQFF
TRBJ2-5 NA TRBV5-6 CASSSDGWAGGEETQYF
TRBJ1-6 NA TRBV27 CASSLGFSHNSPLHF
TRBJ1-3 NA TRBV6-1 CASSEEEGSGNTIYF
TRBJ2-7 NA TRBV6-1 CASRGDNSYEQYF
TRBJ1-1 few TRBV5-4 CASSLATTEAFF
TRBJ2-5 NA TRBV5-4 CASSLVADMQETQYF
TRBJ1-6 few TRBV5-4 CASSGGQGFNSPLHF
TRBJ1-5 once TRBV7-2 CASSPGDRAIPQHF
TRBJ1-4 NA TRBV6-5 CATHRRSSDNEKLFF
TRBJ2-5 NA TRBV29-1 CSVERGLQETQYF
TRBJ2-5 NA TRBV7-6 CASSLAAGQGAGETQYF
TRBJ1-2 NA TRBV10-3 CAISESWQSMDYGYTF
TRBJ2-7 NA TRBV18 CASSPLFFSGGSPRNPEQYF
TRBJ2-1 few TRBV9 CASSVGGDEQFF